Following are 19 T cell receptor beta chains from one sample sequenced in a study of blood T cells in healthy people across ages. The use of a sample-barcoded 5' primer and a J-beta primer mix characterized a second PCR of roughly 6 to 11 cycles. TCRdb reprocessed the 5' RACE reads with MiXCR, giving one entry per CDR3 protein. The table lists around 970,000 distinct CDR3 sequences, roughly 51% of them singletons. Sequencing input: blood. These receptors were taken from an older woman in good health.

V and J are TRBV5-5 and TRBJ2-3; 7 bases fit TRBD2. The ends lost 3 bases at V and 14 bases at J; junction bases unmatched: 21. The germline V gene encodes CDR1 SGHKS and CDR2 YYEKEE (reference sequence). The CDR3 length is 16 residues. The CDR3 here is CASSYWGGEATQAGYF. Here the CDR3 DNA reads TGTGCCAGCAGCTATTGGGGAGGGGAGGCTACCCAAGCAGGGTATTTT.

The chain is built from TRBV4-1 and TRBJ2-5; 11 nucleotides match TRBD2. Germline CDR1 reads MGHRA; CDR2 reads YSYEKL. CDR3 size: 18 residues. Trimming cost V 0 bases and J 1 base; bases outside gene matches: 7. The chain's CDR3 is CASSQDKLGLAVQETQYF. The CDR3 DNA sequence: TGCGCCAGCAGCCAAGATAAATTGGGACTAGCGGTCCAAGAGACCCAGTACTTC.

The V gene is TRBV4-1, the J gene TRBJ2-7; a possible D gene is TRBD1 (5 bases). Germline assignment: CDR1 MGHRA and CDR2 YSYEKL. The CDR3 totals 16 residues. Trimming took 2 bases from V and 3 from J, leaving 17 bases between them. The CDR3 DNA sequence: TGCGCCAGCAGCCAAATCACAGGTGGAAGGGACTACGAGCAGTACTTC. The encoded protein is CASSQITGGRDYEQYF.

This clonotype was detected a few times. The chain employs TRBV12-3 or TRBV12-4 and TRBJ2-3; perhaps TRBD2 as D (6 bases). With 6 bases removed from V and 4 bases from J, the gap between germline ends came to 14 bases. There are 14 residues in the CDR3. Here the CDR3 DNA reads TGTGCCAGCAGGTCGGACTATAGACCAGATACGCAGTATTTT. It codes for CASRSDYRPDTQYF.

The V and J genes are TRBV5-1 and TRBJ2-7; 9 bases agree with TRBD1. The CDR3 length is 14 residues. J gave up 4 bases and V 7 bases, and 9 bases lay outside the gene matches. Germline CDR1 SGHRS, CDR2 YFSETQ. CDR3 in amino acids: CASGPGTGTYEQYF. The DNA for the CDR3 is TGCGCCAGCGGACCCGGGACAGGGACATACGAGCAGTACTTC.

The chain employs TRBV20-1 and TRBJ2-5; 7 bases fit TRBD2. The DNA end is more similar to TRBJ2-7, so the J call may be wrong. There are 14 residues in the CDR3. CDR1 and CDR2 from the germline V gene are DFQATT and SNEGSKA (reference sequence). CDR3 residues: CSAARGLMSDEQYF. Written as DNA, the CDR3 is TGCAGTGCCGCGCGGGGGTTGATGTCGGACGAGCAGTACTTC.

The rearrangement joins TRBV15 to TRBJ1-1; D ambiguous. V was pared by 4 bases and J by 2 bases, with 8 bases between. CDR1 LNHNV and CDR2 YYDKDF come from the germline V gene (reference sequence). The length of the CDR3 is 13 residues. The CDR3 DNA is TGTGCCACCAGCAATGCGGGAAACACTGAAGCTTTCTTT. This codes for CATSNAGNTEAFF.

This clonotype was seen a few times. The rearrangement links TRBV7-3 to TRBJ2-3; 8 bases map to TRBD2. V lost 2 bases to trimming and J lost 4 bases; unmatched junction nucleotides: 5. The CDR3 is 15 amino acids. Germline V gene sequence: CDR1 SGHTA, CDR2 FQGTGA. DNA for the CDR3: TGTGCCAGCAGCTTAGGACTAGCAGTGGCAGATACGCAGTATTTT. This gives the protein CASSLGLAVADTQYF. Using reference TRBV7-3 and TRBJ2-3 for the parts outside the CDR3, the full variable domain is GAGVSQTPSNKVTEKGKYVELRCDPISGHTALYWYRQSLGQGPEFLIYFQGTGAADDSGLPNDRFFAVRPEGSVSTLKIQRTERGDSAVYLCASSLGLAVADTQYFGPGTRLTVL.

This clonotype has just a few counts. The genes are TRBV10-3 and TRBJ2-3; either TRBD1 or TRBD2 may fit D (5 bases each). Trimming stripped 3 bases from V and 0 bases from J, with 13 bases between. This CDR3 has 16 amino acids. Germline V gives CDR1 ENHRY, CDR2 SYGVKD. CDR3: CAISEVGGTSTDTQYF. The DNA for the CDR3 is TGTGCCATCAGTGAAGTAGGTGGGACCAGCACAGATACGCAGTATTTT.

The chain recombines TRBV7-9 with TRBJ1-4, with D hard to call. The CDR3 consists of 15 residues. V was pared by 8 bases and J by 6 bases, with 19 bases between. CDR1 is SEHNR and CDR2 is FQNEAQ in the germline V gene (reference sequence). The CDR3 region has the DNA TGTGCCAGCTGTCGGGGAGAGGTGCAGGATGAAAAACTGTTTTTT. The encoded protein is CASCRGEVQDEKLFF.

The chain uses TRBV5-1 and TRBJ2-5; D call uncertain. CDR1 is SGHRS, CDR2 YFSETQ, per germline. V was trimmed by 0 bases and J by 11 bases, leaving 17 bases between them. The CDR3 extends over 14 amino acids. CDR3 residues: CASSLVSVGSEQYF. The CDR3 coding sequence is TGCGCCAGCAGCTTGGTCTCAGTGGGTTCAGAGCAGTACTTC.

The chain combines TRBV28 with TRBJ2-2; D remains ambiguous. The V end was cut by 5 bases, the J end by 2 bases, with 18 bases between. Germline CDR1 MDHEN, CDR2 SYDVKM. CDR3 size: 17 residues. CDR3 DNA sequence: TGTGCCAGCAGTCCCCATTTCTCACTTGAAAACACCGGGGAGCTGTTTTTT. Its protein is CASSPHFSLENTGELFF.

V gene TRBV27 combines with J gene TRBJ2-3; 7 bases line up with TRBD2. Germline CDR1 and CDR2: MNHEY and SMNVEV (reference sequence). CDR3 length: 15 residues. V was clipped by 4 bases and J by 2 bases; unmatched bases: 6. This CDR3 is CASSSSSGYTDTQYF. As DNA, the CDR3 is TGTGCCAGCAGTTCCTCTAGCGGCTACACAGATACGCAGTATTTT.

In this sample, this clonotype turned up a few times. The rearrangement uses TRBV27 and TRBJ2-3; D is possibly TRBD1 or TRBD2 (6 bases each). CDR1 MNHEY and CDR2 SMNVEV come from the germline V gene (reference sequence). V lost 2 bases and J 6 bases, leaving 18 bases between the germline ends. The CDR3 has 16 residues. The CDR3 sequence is CASSLGNGGLRDTQYF. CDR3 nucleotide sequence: TGTGCCAGCAGTTTAGGTAACGGGGGCCTCCGGGATACGCAGTATTTT.

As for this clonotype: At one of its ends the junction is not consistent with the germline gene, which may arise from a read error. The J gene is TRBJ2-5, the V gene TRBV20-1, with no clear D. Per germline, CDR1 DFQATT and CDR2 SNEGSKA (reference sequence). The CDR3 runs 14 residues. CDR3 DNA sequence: TGCAGTGCTGGAGACCGAGCATCCTACAATGAGCAGTACTTC. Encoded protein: CSAGDRASYNEQYF.

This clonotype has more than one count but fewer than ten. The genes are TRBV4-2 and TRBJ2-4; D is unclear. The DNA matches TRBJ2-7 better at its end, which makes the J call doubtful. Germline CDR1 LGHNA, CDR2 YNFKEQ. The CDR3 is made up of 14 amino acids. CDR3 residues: CASSQARSSYEQYF. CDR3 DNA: TGTGCCAGCAGCCAAGCACGGAGCTCCTACGAGCAGTACTTC.

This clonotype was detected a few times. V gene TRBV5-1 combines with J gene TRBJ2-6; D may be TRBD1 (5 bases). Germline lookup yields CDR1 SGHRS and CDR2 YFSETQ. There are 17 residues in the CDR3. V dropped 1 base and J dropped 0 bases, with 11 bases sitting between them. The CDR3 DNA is TGCGCCAGCAGCTTGTCAGGGCAAAGCTCTGGGGCCAACGTCCTGACTTTC. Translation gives CASSLSGQSSGANVLTF.

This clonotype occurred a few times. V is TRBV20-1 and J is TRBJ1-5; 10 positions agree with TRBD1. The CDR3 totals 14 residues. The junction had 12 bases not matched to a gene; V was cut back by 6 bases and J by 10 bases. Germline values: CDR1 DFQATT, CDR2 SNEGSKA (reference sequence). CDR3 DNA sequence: TGCAGTGCCCTCGGACAGGGGGGTTTAGAACCCCAGCATTTT. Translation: CSALGQGGLEPQHF.

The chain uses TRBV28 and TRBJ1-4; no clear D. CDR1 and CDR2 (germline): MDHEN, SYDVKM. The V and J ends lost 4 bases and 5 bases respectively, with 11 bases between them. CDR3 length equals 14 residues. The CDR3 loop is CASSWASANEKLFF. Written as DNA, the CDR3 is TGTGCCAGCAGTTGGGCGAGCGCGAATGAAAAACTGTTTTTT. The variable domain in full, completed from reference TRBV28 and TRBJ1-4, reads DVKVTQSSRYLVKRTGEKVFLECVQDMDHENMFWYRQDPGLGLRLIYFSYDVKMKEKGDIPEGYSVSREKKERFSLILESASTNQTSMYLCASSWASANEKLFFGSGTQLSVL.